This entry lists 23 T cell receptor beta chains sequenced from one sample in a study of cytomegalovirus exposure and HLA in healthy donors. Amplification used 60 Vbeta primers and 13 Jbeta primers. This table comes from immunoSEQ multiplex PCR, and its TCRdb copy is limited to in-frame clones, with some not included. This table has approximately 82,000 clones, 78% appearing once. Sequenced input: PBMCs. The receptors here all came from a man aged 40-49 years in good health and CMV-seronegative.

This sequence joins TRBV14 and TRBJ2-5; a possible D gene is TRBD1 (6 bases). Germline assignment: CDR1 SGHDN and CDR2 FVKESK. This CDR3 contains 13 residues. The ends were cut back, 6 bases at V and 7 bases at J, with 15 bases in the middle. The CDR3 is CASSQTGYGTQYF. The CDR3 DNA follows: TGTGCCAGCAGTCAAACAGGGTACGGGACCCAGTACTTC. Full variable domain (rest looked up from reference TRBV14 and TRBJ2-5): EAGVTQFPSHSVIEKGQTVTLRCDPISGHDNLYWYRRVMGKEIKFLLHFVKESKQDESGMPNNRFLAERTGGTYSTLKVQPAELEDSGVYFCASSQTGYGTQYFGPGTRLLVL.

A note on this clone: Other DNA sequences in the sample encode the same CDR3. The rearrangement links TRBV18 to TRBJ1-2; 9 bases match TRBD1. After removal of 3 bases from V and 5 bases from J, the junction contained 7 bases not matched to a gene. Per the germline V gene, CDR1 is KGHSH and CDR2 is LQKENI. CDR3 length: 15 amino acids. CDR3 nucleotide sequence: TGTGCCAGCTCACCCCCGGGACAGGGACTTTATGGCTACACCTTC. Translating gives CASSPPGQGLYGYTF.

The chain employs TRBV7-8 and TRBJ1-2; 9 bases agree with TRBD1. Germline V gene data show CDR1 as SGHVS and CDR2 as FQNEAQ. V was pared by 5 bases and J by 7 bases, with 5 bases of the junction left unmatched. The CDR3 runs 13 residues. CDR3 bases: TGTGCCAGCAGCGGACAGGGGATGGGTGGCTACACCTTC. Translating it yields CASSGQGMGGYTF.

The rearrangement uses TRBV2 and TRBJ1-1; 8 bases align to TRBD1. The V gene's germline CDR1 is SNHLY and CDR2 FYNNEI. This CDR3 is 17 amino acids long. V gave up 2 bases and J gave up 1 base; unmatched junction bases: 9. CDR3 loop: CASSELQGVGSNTEAFF. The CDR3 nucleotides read TGTGCCAGCAGTGAATTACAGGGGGTAGGTTCGAACACTGAAGCTTTCTTT.

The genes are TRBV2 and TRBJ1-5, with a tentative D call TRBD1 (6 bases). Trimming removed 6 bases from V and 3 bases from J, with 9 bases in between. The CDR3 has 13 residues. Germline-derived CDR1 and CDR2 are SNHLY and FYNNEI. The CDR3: CASRWTDNQPQHF. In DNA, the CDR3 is TGTGCCAGCAGGTGGACAGACAATCAGCCCCAGCATTTT.

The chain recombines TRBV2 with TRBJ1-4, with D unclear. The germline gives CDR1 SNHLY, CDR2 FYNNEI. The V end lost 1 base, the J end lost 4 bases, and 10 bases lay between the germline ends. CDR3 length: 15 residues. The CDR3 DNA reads TGTGCCAGCAGTGAAGGGTCAGCGATTAATGAAAAACTGTTTTTT. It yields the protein CASSEGSAINEKLFF.

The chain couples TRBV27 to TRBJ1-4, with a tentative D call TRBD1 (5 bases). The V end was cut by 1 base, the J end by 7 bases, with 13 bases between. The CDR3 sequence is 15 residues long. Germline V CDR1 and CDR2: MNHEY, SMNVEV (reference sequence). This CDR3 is CASSLWGTKGEKLFF. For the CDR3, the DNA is TGTGCCAGCAGTTTATGGGGCACAAAAGGTGAAAAACTGTTTTTT.

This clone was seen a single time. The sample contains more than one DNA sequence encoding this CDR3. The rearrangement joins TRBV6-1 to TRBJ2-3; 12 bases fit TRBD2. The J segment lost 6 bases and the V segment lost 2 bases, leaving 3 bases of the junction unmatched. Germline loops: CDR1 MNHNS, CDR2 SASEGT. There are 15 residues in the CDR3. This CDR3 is CASSELAGGPDTQYF. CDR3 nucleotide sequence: TGTGCCAGCAGTGAACTAGCGGGAGGGCCCGATACGCAGTATTTT.

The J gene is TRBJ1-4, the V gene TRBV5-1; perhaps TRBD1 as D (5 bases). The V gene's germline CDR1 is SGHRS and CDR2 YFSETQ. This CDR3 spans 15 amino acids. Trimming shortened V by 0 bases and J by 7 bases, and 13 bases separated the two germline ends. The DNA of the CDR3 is TGCGCCAGCAGCTTGGGGGCAGGGATCCGTGAAAAACTGTTTTTT. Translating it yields CASSLGAGIREKLFF.

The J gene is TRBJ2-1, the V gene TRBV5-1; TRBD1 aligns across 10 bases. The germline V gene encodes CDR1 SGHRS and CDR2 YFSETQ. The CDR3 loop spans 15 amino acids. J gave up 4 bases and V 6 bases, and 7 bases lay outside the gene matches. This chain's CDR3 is CASNARDRGYNEQFF. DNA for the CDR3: TGCGCCAGCAACGCGCGGGACAGGGGATACAATGAGCAGTTCTTC.

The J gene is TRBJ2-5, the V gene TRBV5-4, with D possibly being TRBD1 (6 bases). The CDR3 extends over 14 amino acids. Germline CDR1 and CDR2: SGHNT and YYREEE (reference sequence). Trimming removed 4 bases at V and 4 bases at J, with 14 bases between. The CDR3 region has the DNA TGTGCCAGCAGCCCACAGGCAGGGGCAGAGACCCAGTACTTC. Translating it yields CASSPQAGAETQYF.

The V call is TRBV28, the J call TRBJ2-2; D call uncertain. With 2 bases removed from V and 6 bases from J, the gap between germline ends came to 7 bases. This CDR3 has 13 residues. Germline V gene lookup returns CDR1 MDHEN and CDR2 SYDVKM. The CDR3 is CASSLVPAGELFF. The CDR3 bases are TGTGCCAGCAGTTTAGTTCCGGCCGGGGAGCTGTTTTTT.

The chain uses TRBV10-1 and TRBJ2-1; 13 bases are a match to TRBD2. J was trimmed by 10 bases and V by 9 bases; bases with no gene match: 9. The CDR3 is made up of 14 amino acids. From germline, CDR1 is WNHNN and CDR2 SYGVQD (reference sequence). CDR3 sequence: CARNGLAGVGEQFF. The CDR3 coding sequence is TGCGCCAGGAACGGACTAGCGGGAGTAGGAGAGCAGTTCTTC.

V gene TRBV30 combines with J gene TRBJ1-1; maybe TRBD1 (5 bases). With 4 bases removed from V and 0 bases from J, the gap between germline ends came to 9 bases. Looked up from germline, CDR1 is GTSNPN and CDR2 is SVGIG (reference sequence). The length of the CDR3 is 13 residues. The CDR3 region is CAWKTDMNTEAFF. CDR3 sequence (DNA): TGTGCCTGGAAGACAGATATGAACACTGAAGCTTTCTTT.

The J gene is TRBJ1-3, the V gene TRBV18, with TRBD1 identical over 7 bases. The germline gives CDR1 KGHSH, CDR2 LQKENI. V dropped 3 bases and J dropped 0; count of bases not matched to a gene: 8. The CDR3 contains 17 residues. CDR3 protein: CASSPVGQLDSGNTIYF. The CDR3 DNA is TGTGCCAGCTCACCTGTGGGACAGTTGGACTCTGGAAACACCATATATTTT.

The CDR3 protein is CASRDPLGAYEQYF. The CDR3, as DNA: TGTGCCAGCAGGGACCCACTCGGGGCCTACGAGCAGTACTTC. The V and J genes are TRBV2 and TRBJ2-7, with D perhaps matching TRBD2 (5 bases). Per the germline V gene, CDR1 is SNHLY and CDR2 is FYNNEI. This CDR3 is 14 amino acids long. V was pared by 6 bases and J by 2 bases, with 14 bases between.

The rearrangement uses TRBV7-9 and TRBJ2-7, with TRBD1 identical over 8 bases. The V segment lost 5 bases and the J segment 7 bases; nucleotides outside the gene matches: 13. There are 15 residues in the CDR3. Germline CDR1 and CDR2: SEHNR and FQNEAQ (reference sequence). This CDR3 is CASSRGSGGAGEQYF. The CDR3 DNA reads TGTGCCAGCAGCCGTGGGTCAGGGGGCGCGGGAGAGCAGTACTTC.

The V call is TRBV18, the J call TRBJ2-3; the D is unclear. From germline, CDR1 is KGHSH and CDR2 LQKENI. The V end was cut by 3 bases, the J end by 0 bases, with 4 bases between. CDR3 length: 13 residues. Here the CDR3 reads CASSPYSTDTQYF. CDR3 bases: TGTGCCAGCTCACCCTACAGCACAGATACGCAGTATTTT. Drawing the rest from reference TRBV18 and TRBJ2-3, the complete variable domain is NAGVMQNPRHLVRRRGQEARLRCSPMKGHSHVYWYRQLPEEGLKFMVYLQKENIIDESGMPKERFSAEFPKEGPSILRIQQVVRGDSAAYFCASSPYSTDTQYFGPGTRLTVL.

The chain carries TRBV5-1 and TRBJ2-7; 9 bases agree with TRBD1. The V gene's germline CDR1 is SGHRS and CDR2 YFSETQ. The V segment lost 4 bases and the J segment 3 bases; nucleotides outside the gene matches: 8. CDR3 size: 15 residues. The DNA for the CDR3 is TGCGCCAGCAGCCCAATTCCGGGACAGGGCTACGAGCAGTACTTC. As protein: CASSPIPGQGYEQYF.

The CDR3 here is CASSLADPRASPLHF. The DNA for the CDR3 is TGCGCCAGCAGCTTGGCGGACCCCAGGGCTTCACCCCTCCACTTT. The chain combines TRBV5-1 with TRBJ1-6, with D perhaps matching TRBD1 (5 bases). V lost 0 bases and J 9 bases, leaving 13 bases between the germline ends. This CDR3 spans 15 amino acids. Germline values: CDR1 SGHRS, CDR2 YFSETQ. Together with reference TRBV5-1 and TRBJ1-6, the CDR3 gives the full variable domain: KAGVTQTPRYLIKTRGQQVTLSCSPISGHRSVSWYQQTPGQGLQFLFEYFSETQRNKGNFPGRFSGRQFSNSRSEMNVSTLELGDSALYLCASSLADPRASPLHFGNGTRLTVT.

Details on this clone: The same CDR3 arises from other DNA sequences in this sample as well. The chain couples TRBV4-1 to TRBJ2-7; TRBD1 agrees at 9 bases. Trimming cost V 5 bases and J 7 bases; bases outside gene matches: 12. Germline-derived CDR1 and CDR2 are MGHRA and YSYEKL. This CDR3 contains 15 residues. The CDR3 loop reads CASSLEDRGTGEQYF. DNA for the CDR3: TGCGCCAGCAGCTTAGAGGACAGGGGCACGGGGGAGCAGTACTTC.

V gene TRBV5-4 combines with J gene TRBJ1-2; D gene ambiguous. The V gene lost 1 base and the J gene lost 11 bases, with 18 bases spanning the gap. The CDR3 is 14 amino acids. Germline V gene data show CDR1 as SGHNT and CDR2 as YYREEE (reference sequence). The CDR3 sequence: CASSLSLEPGYYTF. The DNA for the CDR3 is TGTGCCAGCAGCTTGTCACTCGAACCCGGGTATTACACCTTC.

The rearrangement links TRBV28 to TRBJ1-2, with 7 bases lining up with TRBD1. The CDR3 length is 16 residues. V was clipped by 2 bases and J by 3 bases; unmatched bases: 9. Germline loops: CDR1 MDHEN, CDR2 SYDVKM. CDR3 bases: TGTGCCAGCAGTTTAATGAGGGGGCGCCTTGACTATGGCTACACCTTC. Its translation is CASSLMRGRLDYGYTF.